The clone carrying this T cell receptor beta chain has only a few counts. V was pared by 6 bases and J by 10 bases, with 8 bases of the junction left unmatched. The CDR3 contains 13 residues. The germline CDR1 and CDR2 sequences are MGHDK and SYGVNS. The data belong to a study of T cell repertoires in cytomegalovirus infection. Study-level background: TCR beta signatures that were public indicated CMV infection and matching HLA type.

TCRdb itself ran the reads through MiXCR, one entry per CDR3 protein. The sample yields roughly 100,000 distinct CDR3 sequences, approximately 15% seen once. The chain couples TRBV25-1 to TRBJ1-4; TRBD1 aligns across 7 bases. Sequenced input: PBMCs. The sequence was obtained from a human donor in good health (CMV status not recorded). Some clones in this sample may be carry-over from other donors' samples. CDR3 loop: CASSLGGSGKLFF. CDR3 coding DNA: TGTGCCAGCAGCCTAGGGGGCTCGGGAAAACTGTTTTTT.